Each of the 13 T cell receptor beta chains below was sequenced from the same sample in a study of OX40 agonist ivuxolimab in advanced cancers. Produced via immunoSEQ multiplex PCR; TCRdb's table is partial and in-frame only. The sample has about 30,000 clones; approximately 84% are singletons. The sample consisted of CD4+ or CD8+ T cells sorted from blood, taken in a trial of the OX40 agonist ivuxolimab. All receptors derive from an adult with an advanced solid tumor such as melanoma, head and neck, liver or kidney cancer.

V is TRBV7-9 and J is TRBJ2-2; D gene uncertain. Germline assignment: CDR1 SEHNR and CDR2 FQNEAQ (reference sequence). The V end lost 5 bases, the J end lost 0 bases, and 10 bases lay between the germline ends. This CDR3 has 15 residues. CDR3 bases: TGTGCCAGCAGCCACGACTGGGCGAACACCGGGGAGCTGTTTTTT. Translating gives CASSHDWANTGELFF.

The genes are TRBV4-1 and TRBJ2-5; 14 nucleotides line up with TRBD2. The CDR3 loop spans 17 amino acids. V shed 4 bases, J shed 5 bases, and the junction held 9 bases outside the gene matches. Per the germline V gene, CDR1 is MGHRA and CDR2 is YSYEKL. The CDR3 protein is CASSPRLAGGLGETQYF. CDR3 coding DNA: TGCGCCAGCAGCCCTCGACTAGCGGGAGGGCTTGGGGAGACCCAGTACTTC.

The rearrangement uses TRBV21-1 and TRBJ2-7; the table names TRBD1, a call not compared with the DNA. TRBV21-1 is listed as a pseudogene. This CDR3 is 16 amino acids long. The CDR3 protein is CASSKVTGYPFYEQYF. CDR3 DNA sequence: TGTGCCAGCAGCAAAGTTACAGGGTATCCCTTCTACGAGCAGTACTTC.

The chain recombines TRBV7-3 with TRBJ2-3; D is unclear. CDR3 length equals 13 residues. Germline CDR1 reads SGHTA; CDR2 reads FQGTGA. Trimming removed 4 bases from V and 6 bases from J, with 11 bases in between. The CDR3 bases are TGTGCCAGCAGCTCGACCCCCGCCGATACGCAGTATTTT. This translates into CASSSTPADTQYF.

This clone was recorded only once. The gene calls are TRBV27 and TRBJ2-7; D call uncertain. The V end lost 0 bases, the J end lost 4 bases, and 13 bases lay between the germline ends. CDR3 length equals 15 residues. The germline V gene encodes CDR1 MNHEY and CDR2 SMNVEV (reference sequence). This chain's CDR3 is CASSLSVRQKYEQYF. The CDR3 bases are TGTGCCAGCAGTTTATCGGTCAGGCAGAAATACGAGCAGTACTTC.

The chain has TRBV27 and TRBJ2-7; D remains unclear. Trimming removed 6 bases from V and 4 bases from J, with 10 bases in between. The CDR3 runs 12 residues. The germline V gene has CDR1 MNHEY and CDR2 SMNVEV (reference sequence). CDR3 DNA: TGTGCCAGCAGCCGCGGCAGGTACGAGCAGTACTTC. This sequence encodes CASSRGRYEQYF.

The V call is TRBV7-3, the J call TRBJ1-5; D remains ambiguous. V lost 3 bases to trimming and J lost 7 bases, with 10 bases between them. CDR1 is SGHTA and CDR2 is FQGTGA in the germline V gene. The CDR3 is 13 residues long. CDR3 sequence (DNA): TGTGCCAGCAGCTTGGACTTGGGACAGCCCCAGCATTTT. It is translated as CASSLDLGQPQHF.

By share of the sample, this clone is medium-sized. The chain links TRBV7-8 to TRBJ1-4; D not resolved. The germline V and J ends were trimmed by 3 bases and 3 bases, with 8 bases remaining between them. CDR1 is SGHVS, CDR2 FQNEAQ, per germline. This CDR3 comprises 14 residues. CDR3 protein: CASSFGGSNEKLFF. CDR3 sequence (DNA): TGTGCCAGCAGCTTCGGAGGGTCTAATGAAAAACTGTTTTTT.

The chain links TRBV7-2 to TRBJ1-1, with 9 bases matching TRBD1. CDR1 is SGHTA, CDR2 FQGNSA, per germline. This CDR3 has 14 residues. The V gene end was trimmed by 3 bases and the J gene end by 6 bases; junction bases not matched to a gene: 5. DNA of the CDR3: TGTGCCAGCAGCTTTCACAGGGGGCACTCTGAAGCTTTCTTT. Its protein product is CASSFHRGHSEAFF.

In its sample, this clone was seen once. V gene TRBV27 combines with J gene TRBJ2-4; D not resolved. Germline V lookup: CDR1 MNHEY, CDR2 SMNVEV (reference sequence). The CDR3 sequence is 13 residues long. V lost 6 bases to trimming and J lost 3 bases, with 9 bases between them. The CDR3 DNA follows: TGTGCCAGCAGGGATTTGGGCAAAAACATTCAGTACTTC. It specifies CASRDLGKNIQYF.

The chain carries TRBV7-3 and TRBJ2-1; D is unclear. In germline, CDR1 is SGHTA, CDR2 FQGTGA. V lost 5 bases to trimming and J lost 2 bases, with 16 bases between them. The CDR3 spans 16 residues. The chain's CDR3 is CASSSLGIEPYNEQFF. Here the CDR3 DNA reads TGTGCCAGCAGCAGCTTAGGTATCGAACCCTACAATGAGCAGTTCTTC.

This clone was seen a few times. The chain uses TRBV7-3 and TRBJ2-1; D gene uncertain. V lost 4 bases and J 7 bases, leaving 5 bases between the germline ends. There are 11 residues in the CDR3. Germline CDR1 SGHTA, CDR2 FQGTGA. CDR3 nucleotides: TGTGCCAGCAGCTCCGGGAATGAGCAGTTCTTC. Translated, it gives CASSSGNEQFF.

The V call is TRBV4-1, the J call TRBJ1-2; D unresolved. Germline assignment: CDR1 MGHRA and CDR2 YSYEKL. There are 11 residues in the CDR3. The V end lost 1 base, the J end lost 5 bases, and 2 bases lay between the germline ends. CDR3 in DNA: TGCGCCAGCAGCCAAGGGTATGGCTACACCTTC. Protein product: CASSQGYGYTF.